A single TCR beta chain is shown here with its context. Germline V gives CDR1 SGHTA, CDR2 FQGNSA. CDR3 length equals 16 residues. V dropped 5 bases and J dropped 2; count of bases not matched to a gene: 6. The sample comes from a study of cytomegalovirus exposure and HLA in healthy donors. The PCR ran on 60 Vbeta and 13 Jbeta primers. Sequencing was performed with immunoSEQ multiplex PCR; in TCRdb, only in-frame clones are kept and a portion is missing. The sample has around 96,000 clones; about 75% are singletons. The V and J genes are TRBV7-2 and TRBJ2-1, with 10 positions matching TRBD2. The sequenced sample consisted of PBMCs. The clonotype comes from a man aged 25 to 40 in good health and CMV-seropositive. The CDR3 sequence is CASSPTSGATYNEQFF. The CDR3 coding sequence is TGTGCCAGCAGCCCTACTAGCGGGGCGACCTACAATGAGCAGTTCTTC.